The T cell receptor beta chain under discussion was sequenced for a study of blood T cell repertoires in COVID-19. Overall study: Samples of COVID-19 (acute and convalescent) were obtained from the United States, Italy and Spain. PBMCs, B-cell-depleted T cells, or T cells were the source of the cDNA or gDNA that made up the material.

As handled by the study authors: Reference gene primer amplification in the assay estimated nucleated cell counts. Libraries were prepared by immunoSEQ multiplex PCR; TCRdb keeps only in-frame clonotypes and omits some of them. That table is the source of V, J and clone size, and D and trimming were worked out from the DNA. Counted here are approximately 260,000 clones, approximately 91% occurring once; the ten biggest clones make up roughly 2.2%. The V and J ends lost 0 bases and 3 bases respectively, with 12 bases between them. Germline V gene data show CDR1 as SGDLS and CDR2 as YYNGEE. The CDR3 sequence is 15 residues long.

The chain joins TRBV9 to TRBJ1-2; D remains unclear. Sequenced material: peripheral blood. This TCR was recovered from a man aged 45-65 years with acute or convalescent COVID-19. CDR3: CASSVDPEEDYGYTF. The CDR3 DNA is TGTGCCAGCAGCGTAGATCCGGAGGAGGACTATGGCTACACCTTC.